The 9 T cell receptor beta chains below come from one sample, sequenced in a study of graft-versus-host responses after intestinal transplantation. Some clones are missing from TCRdb's copy, which holds only in-frame ones; the method was immunoSEQ multiplex PCR. The repertoire holds about 100,000 clones, with roughly 87% as singletons. Antigens of these TCRs are unknown. Sequenced material: unstimulated CD4+ T cells sorted from spleen or lymph node cells, taken before intestinal transplant. The receptor set was obtained from a human donor who received an intestinal transplant.

The chain recombines TRBV5-4 with TRBJ1-2; D is possibly TRBD1 (6 bases). Germline assignment: CDR1 SGHNT and CDR2 YYREEE (reference sequence). The V end lost 3 bases, the J end lost 7 bases, and 13 bases lay between the germline ends. This CDR3 is 13 amino acids long. In nucleotides, the CDR3 is TGTGCCAGCAGCTCACAGGGAGGAGGTGGCTACACCTTC. Its translation is CASSSQGGGGYTF.

Details on this clone: Compared with germline, one end of the junction differs, possibly owing to a read error. CDR3 DNA: TGTGCCAGCAGCCTAGCGGGAGTCCCCTACAATGAGCAGTTCTTC. Translated, it gives CASSLAGVPYNEQFF. The chain employs TRBV7-2 and TRBJ2-1; TRBD2 aligns across 10 bases. Germline loops: CDR1 SGHTA, CDR2 FQGNSA. The CDR3 extends over 15 amino acids.

The V and J genes are TRBV9 and TRBJ1-4; TRBD1 agrees at 8 bases. This CDR3 spans 17 amino acids. From germline, CDR1 is SGDLS and CDR2 YYNGEE. Trimming at V came to 2 bases and at J to 7 bases, leaving 13 bases not matched to a gene. For the CDR3, the DNA is TGTGCCAGCAGCGTCGATAGAGGACAGGGCCAACTTGAAAAACTGTTTTTT. It is translated as CASSVDRGQGQLEKLFF.

V is TRBV5-6 and J is TRBJ1-5; D unresolved. The CDR3 length is 15 residues. Germline CDR1 and CDR2: SGHDT and YYEEEE. V was shortened by 1 base and J by 6 bases, with 14 bases between the two germline ends. CDR3 in DNA: TGTGCCAGCAGCTTGTCGGCCACCCGGGGTCAGCCCCAGCATTTT. Translated: CASSLSATRGQPQHF.

As concerns this clone: The limits of the CDR3 on the DNA are not certain, so only TCRdb's listed CDR3 is given. V gene TRBV28 combines with J gene TRBJ1-2. The germline gives CDR1 MDHEN, CDR2 SYDVKM. The CDR3 region is 12 residues in length, termini included. The CDR3 is CATSGQVGGGTF.

The V and J genes are TRBV21-1 and TRBJ1-1; the table's D call TRBD1 went unverified against the DNA. TRBV21-1 is annotated as a pseudogene. CDR3 length: 15 residues. CDR3 DNA: TGTGCCAGCAGCAGCGCCACAGGGTACCGTAGTGGAGCTTTCTTT. It specifies CASSSATGYRSGAFF.

The chain links TRBV5-1 to TRBJ2-1; TRBD2 aligns across 15 bases. CDR1 SGHRS and CDR2 YFSETQ come from the germline V gene. The CDR3 runs to 15 residues. Unmatched junction bases numbered 2, after V lost 2 bases and J lost 8 bases. The CDR3 nucleotides read TGCGCCAGCAGCTTAGGGACTAGCGGGAGGTATGAGCAGTTCTTC. Its translation is CASSLGTSGRYEQFF.

This clone was detected once. The chain combines TRBV5-1 with TRBJ1-6; 8 bases match TRBD1. Germline assignment: CDR1 SGHRS and CDR2 YFSETQ. V was pared by 3 bases and J by 6 bases, with 2 bases of the junction left unmatched. The CDR3 runs 14 residues. The CDR3 DNA reads TGCGCCAGCAGCTCAGGACAGGGTAATTCACCCCTCCACTTT. Protein: CASSSGQGNSPLHF.

This chain uses TRBV14 with TRBJ1-1; tentatively, D is TRBD1 (6 bases). The V and J ends lost 1 base and 5 bases respectively, with 14 bases between them. Germline loops: CDR1 SGHDN, CDR2 FVKESK. The CDR3 contains 15 residues. The CDR3, as DNA: TGTGCCAGCAGCCAAGTCCCAGGGGTGGGAACTGAAGCTTTCTTT. Translating gives CASSQVPGVGTEAFF. The entire variable domain, with the rest obtained from reference TRBV14 and TRBJ1-1, is as follows: EAGVTQFPSHSVIEKGQTVTLRCDPISGHDNLYWYRRVMGKEIKFLLHFVKESKQDESGMPNNRFLAERTGGTYSTLKVQPAELEDSGVYFCASSQVPGVGTEAFFGQGTRLTVV.